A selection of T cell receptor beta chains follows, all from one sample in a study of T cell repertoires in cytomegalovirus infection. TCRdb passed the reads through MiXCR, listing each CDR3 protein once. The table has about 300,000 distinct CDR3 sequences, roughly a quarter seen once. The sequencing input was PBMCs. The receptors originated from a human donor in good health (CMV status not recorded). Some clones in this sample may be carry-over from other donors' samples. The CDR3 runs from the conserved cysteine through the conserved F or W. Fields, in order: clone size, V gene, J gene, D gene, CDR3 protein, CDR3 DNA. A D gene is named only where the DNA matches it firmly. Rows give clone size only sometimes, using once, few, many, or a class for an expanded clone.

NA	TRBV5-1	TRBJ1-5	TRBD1	CASSLGGQTNQPQHF	TGCGCCAGCAGCCTTGGGGGACAGACGAATCAGCCCCAGCATTTT
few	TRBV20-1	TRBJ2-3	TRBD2	CSYAGGPSTDTQYF	TGCAGTTACGCGGGGGGGCCTAGCACAGATACGCAGTATTTT
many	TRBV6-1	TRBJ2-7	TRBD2	CASRRLAGRDEQYF	TGTGCCAGCAGAAGACTAGCGGGACGGGACGAGCAGTACTTC
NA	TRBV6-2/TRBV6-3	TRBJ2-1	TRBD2	CASSPRSGGEVGEQFF	TGTGCCAGCAGCCCCCGGAGCGGGGGGGAGGTAGGGGAGCAGTTCTTC
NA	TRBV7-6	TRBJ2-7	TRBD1	CASSFSTGLGEQYF	TGTGCCAGCAGCTTCTCGACAGGGTTGGGCGAGCAGTACTTC
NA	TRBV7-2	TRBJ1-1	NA	CASSLGGLQEAFF	TGTGCCAGCAGCTTAGGCGGTCTACAAGAAGCTTTCTTT
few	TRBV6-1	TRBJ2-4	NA	CASSGSRTDKNIQYF	TGTGCCAGCAGCGGGAGCCGCACGGACAAAAACATTCAGTACTTC
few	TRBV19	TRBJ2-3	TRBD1	CAIGDPRGNGEDTQYF	TGTGCCATCGGTGACCCCAGGGGGAACGGTGAGGATACGCAGTATTTT
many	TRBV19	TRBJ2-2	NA	CASKPSGAGELFF	TGTGCCAGTAAACCGTCCGGGGCCGGGGAGCTGTTTTTT
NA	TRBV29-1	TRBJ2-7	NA	CSVTGFSYEQYF	TGCAGCGTTACAGGGTTCTCCTACGAGCAGTACTTC
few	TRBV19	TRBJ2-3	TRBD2	CASSIDRRLAGGGTDTQYF	TGTGCCAGTAGTATAGACCGACGACTAGCGGGAGGAGGCACAGATACGCAGTATTTT
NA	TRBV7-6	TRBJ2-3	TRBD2	CASSSQRGGRDTQYF	TGTGCCAGCAGCTCTCAGCGGGGGGGTCGGGATACGCAGTATTTT
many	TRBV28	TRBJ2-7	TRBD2	CASRSSGGPTYEQYF	TGTGCCAGCAGGTCTAGCGGGGGTCCAACCTACGAGCAGTACTTC
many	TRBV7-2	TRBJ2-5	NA	CASSLVGGTPRETQYF	TGTGCCAGCAGCTTAGTCGGCGGGACCCCTCGGGAGACCCAGTACTTC
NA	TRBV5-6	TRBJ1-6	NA	CASSLYGSSSYNSPLHF	TGTGCCAGCAGCTTGTACGGCTCGAGCTCCTATAATTCACCCCTCCACTTT
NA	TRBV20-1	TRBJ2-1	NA	CSASGSPGQPTFGEQFF	TGCAGTGCTAGTGGCTCGCCCGGTCAGCCCACATTCGGCGAGCAGTTCTTC
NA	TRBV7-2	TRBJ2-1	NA	CASSKGLQRDNEQFF	TGTGCCAGCAGCAAGGGACTTCAGCGCGACAATGAGCAGTTCTTC
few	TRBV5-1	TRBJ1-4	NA	CASSLTGVGEKLFF	TGCGCCAGCAGCTTGACGGGGGTAGGGGAAAAACTGTTTTTT
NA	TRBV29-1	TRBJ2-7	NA	CRAGPARDALHEQYF	TGCAGGGCGGGGCCCGCGCGGGACGCTTTGCACGAGCAGTACTTC